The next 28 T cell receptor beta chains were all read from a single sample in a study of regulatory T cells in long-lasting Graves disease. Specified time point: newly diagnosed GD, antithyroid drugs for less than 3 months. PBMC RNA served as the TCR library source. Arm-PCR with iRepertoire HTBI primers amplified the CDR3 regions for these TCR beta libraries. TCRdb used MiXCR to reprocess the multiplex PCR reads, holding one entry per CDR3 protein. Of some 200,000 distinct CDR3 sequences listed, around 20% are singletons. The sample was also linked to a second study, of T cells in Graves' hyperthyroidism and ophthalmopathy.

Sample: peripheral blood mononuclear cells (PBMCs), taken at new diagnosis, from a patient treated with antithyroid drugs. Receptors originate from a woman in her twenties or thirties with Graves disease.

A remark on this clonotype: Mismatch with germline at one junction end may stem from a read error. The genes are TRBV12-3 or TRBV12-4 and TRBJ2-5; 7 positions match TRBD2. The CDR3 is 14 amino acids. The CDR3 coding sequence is TGTGCCAGCAGTCGACGTGGGGGGGAAGAGGCCCAGTACTTC. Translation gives CASSRRGGEEAQYF.

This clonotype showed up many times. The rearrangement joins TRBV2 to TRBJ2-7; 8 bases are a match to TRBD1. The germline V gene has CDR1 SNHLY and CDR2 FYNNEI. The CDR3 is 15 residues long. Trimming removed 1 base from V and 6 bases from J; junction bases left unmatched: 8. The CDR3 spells CASSEGGGRGPEQYF. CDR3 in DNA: TGTGCCAGCAGTGAAGGTGGCGGCAGGGGGCCCGAGCAGTACTTC.

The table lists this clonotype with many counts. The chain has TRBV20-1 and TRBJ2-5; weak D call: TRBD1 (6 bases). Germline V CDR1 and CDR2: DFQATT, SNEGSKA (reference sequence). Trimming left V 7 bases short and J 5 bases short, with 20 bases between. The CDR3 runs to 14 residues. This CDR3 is CSVFIQGWRETQYF. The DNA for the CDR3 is TGCAGTGTTTTCATCCAGGGGTGGCGGGAGACCCAGTACTTC.

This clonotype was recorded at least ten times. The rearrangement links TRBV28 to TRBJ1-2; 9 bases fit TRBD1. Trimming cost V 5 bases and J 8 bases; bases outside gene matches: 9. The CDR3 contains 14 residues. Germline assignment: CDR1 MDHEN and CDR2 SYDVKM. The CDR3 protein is CASSATGGAKGYTF. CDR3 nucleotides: TGTGCCAGCAGTGCCACAGGGGGCGCAAAGGGCTACACCTTC.

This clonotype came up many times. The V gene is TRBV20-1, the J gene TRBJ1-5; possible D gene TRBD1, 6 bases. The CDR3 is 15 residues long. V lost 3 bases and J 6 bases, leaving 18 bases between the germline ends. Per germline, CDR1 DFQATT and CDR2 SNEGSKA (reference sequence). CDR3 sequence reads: CSARGRPGVGQPQHF. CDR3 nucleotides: TGCAGTGCTAGGGGGCGCCCAGGGGTTGGTCAGCCCCAGCATTTT.

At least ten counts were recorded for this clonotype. The DNA of the CDR3 is TGCAGTGCTAGGGAGGCTAGCGGGAACAATGAGCAGTTCTTC. Translated, it gives CSAREASGNNEQFF. The genes are TRBV20-1 and TRBJ2-1; 9 positions agree with TRBD2. The CDR3 is made up of 14 amino acids. The junction had 5 bases not matched to a gene; V was cut back by 3 bases and J by 5 bases. Germline V gene lookup returns CDR1 DFQATT and CDR2 SNEGSKA (reference sequence).

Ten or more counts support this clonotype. CDR3 nucleotides: TGCAGCGTCGACTTGGGGGGCGAAAAACTGTTTTTT. This codes for CSVDLGGEKLFF. The chain joins TRBV29-1 to TRBJ1-4, with D perhaps TRBD1 (6 bases). Germline loops: CDR1 SQVTM, CDR2 ANQGSEA. V was cut by 6 bases and J by 8 bases, with 13 bases left in between. The CDR3 totals 12 residues.

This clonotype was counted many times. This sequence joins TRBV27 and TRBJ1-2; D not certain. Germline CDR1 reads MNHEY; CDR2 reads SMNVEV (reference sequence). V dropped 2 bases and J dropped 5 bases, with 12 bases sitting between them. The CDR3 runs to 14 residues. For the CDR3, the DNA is TGTGCCAGCAGTTTAGCAGACCCCAGATATGGCTACACCTTC. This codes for CASSLADPRYGYTF.

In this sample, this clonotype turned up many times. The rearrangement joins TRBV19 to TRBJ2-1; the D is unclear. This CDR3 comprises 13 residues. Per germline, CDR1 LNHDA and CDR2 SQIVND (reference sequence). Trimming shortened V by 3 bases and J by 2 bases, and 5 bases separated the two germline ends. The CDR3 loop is CASSIIAYNEQFF. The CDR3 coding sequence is TGTGCCAGTAGTATCATTGCCTACAATGAGCAGTTCTTC.

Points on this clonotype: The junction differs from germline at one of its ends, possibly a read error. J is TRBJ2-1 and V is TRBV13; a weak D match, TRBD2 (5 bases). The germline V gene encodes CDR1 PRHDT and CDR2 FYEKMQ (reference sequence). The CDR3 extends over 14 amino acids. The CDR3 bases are TGTGCCAGCAGCTTAGAAGGAGGTTCTAATGAGCAGCTCTTC. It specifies CASSLEGGSNEQLF. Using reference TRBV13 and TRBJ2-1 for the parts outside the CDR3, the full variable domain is AAGVIQSPRHLIKEKRETATLKCYPIPRHDTVYWYQQGPGQDPQFLISFYEKMQSDKGSIPDRFSAQQFSDYHSELNMSSLELGDSALYFCASSLEGGSNEQLFGPGTRLTVL.

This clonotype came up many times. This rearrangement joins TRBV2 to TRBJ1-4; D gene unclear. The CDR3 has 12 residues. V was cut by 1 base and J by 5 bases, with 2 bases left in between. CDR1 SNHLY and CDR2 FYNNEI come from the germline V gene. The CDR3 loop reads CASSEVNEKLFF. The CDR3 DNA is TGTGCCAGCAGTGAAGTGAATGAAAAACTGTTTTTT.

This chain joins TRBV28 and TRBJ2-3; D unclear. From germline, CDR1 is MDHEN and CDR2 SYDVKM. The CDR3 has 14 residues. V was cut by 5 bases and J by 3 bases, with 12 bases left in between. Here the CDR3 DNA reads TGTGCCAGCAGTAAAAGGGCCGGGACAGATACGCAGTATTTT. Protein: CASSKRAGTDTQYF.

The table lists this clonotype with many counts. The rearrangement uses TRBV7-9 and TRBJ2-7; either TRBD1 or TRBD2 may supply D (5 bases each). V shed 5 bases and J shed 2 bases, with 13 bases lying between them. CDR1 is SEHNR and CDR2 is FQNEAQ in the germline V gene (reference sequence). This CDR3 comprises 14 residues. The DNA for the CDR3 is TGTGCCAGCAGCCCCGGGACCGTAACCTACGAGCAGTACTTC. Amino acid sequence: CASSPGTVTYEQYF.

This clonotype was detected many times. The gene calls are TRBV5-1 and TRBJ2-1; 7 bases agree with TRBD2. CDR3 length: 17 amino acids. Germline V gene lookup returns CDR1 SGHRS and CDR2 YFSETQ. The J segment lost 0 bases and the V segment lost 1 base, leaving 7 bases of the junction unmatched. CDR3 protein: CASSLSYRDYSYNEQFF. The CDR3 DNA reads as TGCGCCAGCAGCTTGAGTTACCGGGACTACTCCTACAATGAGCAGTTCTTC. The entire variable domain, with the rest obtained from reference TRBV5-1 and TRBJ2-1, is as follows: KAGVTQTPRYLIKTRGQQVTLSCSPISGHRSVSWYQQTPGQGLQFLFEYFSETQRNKGNFPGRFSGRQFSNSRSEMNVSTLELGDSALYLCASSLSYRDYSYNEQFFGPGTRLTVL.

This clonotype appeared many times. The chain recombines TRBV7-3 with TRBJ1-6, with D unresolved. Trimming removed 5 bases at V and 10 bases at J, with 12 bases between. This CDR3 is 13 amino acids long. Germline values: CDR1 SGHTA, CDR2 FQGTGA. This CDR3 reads CASSITGWSPLHF. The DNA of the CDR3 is TGTGCCAGCAGCATCACCGGGTGGTCACCCCTCCACTTT.

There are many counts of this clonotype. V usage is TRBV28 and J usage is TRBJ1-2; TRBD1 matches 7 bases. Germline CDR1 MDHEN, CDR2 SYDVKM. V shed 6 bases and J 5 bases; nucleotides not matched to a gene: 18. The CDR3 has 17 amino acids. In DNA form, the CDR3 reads TGTGCCAGCAGCCCCCCGACAGGGTCTTACCCCGGTTATGGCTACACCTTC. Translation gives CASSPPTGSYPGYGYTF.

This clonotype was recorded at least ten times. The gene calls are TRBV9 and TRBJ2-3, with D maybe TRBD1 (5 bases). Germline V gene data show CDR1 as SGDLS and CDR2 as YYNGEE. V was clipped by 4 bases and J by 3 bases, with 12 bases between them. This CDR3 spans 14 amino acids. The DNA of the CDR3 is TGTGCCAGCAGCATTAGTTCAGGGACAGATACGCAGTATTTT. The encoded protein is CASSISSGTDTQYF. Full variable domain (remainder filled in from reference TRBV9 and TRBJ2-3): DSGVTQTPKHLITATGQRVTLRCSPRSGDLSVYWYQQSLDQGLQFLIQYYNGEERAKGNILERFSAQQFPDLHSELNLSSLELGDSALYFCASSISSGTDTQYFGPGTRLTVL.

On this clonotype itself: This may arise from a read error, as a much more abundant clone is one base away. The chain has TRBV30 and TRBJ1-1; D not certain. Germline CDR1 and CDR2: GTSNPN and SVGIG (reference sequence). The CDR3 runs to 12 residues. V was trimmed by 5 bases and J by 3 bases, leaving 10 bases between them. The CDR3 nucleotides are TGTGCCTGGTCGAAGGTACACACTGAAGCTTTCTTT. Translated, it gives CAWSKVHTEAFF.

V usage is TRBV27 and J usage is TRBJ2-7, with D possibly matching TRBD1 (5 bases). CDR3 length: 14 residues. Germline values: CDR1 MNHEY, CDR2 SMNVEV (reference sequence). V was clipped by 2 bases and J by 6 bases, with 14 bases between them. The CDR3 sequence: CASSLGARVGEQYF. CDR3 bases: TGTGCCAGCAGTTTAGGGGCCAGGGTAGGCGAGCAGTACTTC.

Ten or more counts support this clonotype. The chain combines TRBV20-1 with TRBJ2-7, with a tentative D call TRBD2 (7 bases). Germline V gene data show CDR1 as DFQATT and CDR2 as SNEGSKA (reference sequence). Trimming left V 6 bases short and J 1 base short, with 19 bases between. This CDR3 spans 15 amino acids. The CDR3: CSARPWSGTSYEQYF. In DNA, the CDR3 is TGCAGTGCACGGCCGTGGAGCGGGACATCCTACGAGCAGTACTTC.

CDR3 coding DNA: TGTGCCAGCAGCTGGACAGGGGCGGTAGGTGAAGCTTTCTTT. Protein product: CASSWTGAVGEAFF. V usage is TRBV7-2 and J usage is TRBJ1-1, with 9 nucleotides matching TRBD1. This CDR3 region has 14 residues. V lost 4 bases, J lost 7 bases, and 7 bases stayed unmatched. CDR1 and CDR2 from the germline V gene are SGHTA and FQGNSA. Based on the CDR3 plus reference TRBV7-2 and TRBJ1-1, the full variable domain is GAGVSQSPSNKVTEKGKDVELRCDPISGHTALYWYRQSLGQGLEFLIYFQGNSAPDKSGLPSDRFSAERTGGSVSTLTIQRTQQEDSAVYLCASSWTGAVGEAFFGQGTRLTVV.

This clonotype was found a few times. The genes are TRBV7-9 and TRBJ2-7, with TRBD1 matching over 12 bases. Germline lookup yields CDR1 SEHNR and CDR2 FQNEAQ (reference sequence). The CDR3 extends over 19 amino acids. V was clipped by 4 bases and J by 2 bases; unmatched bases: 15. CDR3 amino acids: CASSSTKDNRDRGPYEQYF. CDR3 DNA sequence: TGTGCCAGCAGCTCCACGAAAGACAACCGGGACAGGGGGCCCTACGAGCAGTACTTC.

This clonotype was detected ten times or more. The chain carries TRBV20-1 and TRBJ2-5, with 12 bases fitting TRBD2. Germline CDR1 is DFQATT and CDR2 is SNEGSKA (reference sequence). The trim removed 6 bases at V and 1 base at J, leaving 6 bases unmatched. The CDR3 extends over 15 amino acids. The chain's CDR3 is CSAIPLAGGQETQYF. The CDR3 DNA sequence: TGCAGTGCCATCCCACTAGCGGGGGGCCAAGAGACCCAGTACTTC.

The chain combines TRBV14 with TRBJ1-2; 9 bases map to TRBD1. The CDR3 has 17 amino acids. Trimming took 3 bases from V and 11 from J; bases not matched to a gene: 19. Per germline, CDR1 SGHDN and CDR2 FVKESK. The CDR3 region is CASSHSSGGQGLGRYTF. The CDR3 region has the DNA TGTGCCAGCAGCCATTCTTCTGGTGGACAGGGGCTAGGGCGGTACACCTTC.

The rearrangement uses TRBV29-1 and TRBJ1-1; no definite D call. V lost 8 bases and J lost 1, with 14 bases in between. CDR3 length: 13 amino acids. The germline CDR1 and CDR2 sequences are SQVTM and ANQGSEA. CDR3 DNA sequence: TGCAGCATGAAAGCCCCTCGGAACACTGAAGCTTTCTTT. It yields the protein CSMKAPRNTEAFF.

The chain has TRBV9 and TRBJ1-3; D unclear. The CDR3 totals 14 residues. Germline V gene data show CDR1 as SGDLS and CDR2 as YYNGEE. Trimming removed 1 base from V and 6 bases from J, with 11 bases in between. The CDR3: CASSVLGAENTIYF. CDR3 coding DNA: TGTGCCAGCAGCGTACTGGGAGCGGAAAACACCATATATTTT. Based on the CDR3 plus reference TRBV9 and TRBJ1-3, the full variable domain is DSGVTQTPKHLITATGQRVTLRCSPRSGDLSVYWYQQSLDQGLQFLIQYYNGEERAKGNILERFSAQQFPDLHSELNLSSLELGDSALYFCASSVLGAENTIYFGEGSWLTVV.

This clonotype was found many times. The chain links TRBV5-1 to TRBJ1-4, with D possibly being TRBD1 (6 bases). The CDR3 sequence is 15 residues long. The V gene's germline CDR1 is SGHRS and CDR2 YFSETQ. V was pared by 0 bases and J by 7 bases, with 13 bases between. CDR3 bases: TGCGCCAGCAGCTTGGGTGGGGGGACATCTGAAAAACTGTTTTTT. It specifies CASSLGGGTSEKLFF.

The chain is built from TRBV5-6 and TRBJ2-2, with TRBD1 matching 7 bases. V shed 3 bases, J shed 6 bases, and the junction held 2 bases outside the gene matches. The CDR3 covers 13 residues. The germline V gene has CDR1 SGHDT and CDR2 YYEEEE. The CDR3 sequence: CASSWGTAGELFF. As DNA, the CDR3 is TGTGCCAGCAGCTGGGGGACAGCCGGGGAGCTGTTTTTT.